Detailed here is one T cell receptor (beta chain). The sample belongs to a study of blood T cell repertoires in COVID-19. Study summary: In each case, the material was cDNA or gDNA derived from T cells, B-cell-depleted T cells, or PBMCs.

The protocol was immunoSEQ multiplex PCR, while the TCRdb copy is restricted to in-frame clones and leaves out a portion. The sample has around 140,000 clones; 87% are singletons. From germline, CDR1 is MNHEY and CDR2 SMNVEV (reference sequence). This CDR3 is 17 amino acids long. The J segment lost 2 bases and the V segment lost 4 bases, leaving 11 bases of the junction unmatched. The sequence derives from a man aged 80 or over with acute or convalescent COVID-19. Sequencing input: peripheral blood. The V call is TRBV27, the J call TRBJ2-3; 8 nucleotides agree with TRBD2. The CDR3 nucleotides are TGTGCCAGCAGTTCGCTAACGGGGGGGCAAGACACAGATACGCAGTATTTT. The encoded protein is CASSSLTGGQDTDTQYF.